This entry concerns a single TCR beta chain. V lost 3 bases and J lost 1, with 10 bases in between. Germline lookup yields CDR1 ENHRY and CDR2 SYGVKD. The CDR3 consists of 15 residues. The data are from a study of control samples from healthy donors and cancer patients. Repertoires were generated with immunoSEQ multiplex PCR, while TCRdb's copy carries only in-frame clones and drops some. This table has 70,000 to 95,000 clones, roughly 93% appearing once. The sample comprised PBMCs. The chain joins TRBV10-3 to TRBJ2-1; perhaps TRBD1 as D (6 bases). This TCR was sampled from a woman aged 40 to 50 with lung cancer. The CDR3: CAISEGDTSYNEQFF. The CDR3 DNA reads TGTGCCATCAGTGAAGGGGACACATCCTACAATGAGCAGTTCTTC.